Here is one T cell receptor beta chain with its context. It has no known antigen specificity. The record has no base qualities; no much larger clone is one base away. In the paper's terms, the treatment or condition label means: allogeneic hematopoietic cell transplantation with graft depleted of TCRalphabeta T cells and CD19 B cells. Transplant recipients were children who received TCRalphabeta/CD19-depleted allogeneic hematopoietic cell grafts. The entry originates in a study of T-cell reconstitution after alpha-beta-depleted transplantation in children (dated by TCRdb to the mid-2010s). About the study as a whole: The study quantitatively tracked T-cell immune reconstitution after TCRalphabeta/CD19-depleted allogeneic hematopoietic cell transplantation in children using TCR repertoire profiling. Overall study results and their limits: In some patients, the high TCRbeta diversity seen at day 60 was put down to recipient T cells and intrathymic progenitors that had survived conditioning. The apparently early recovery of alphabetaT-cell counts about two months after transplant reportedly depended on only several hundred rapidly expanded clones that came from non-depleted graft cells. Hyperexpanded clone frequencies declined over subsequent months; after one year, T-cell counts and TCRbeta diversity were mostly attributed to newly produced T cells.

The library was made by PCR. Instrument on record: Illumina HiSeq 2500. TCR library preparation used molecular barcoding, with unique molecular identifiers applied to normalize quantification of the TCRbeta repertoire. TCRdb applied fastp at Q25 and MiXCR to the public reads, then kept only in-frame beta chains. Rows with one shared CDR3 protein collapse into an entry with the most common genes and DNA. The sample table records roughly 500,000 distinct CDR3 sequences; 10% to 13% of these occur just once. The ten most abundant clones make up 2% to 2.5% of the sample. Per the germline V gene, SNHLY is the CDR1 and FYNNEI is the CDR2. Its CDR3 holds 13 amino acids, cysteine through phenylalanine. The only DNA kept is the CDR3, 39 bases in frame from the first base. At the junction V is shortened by 6 bases and J by 7 bases, with 13 bases in between.

The starting material was PBMCs, obtained before TCRalphabeta/CD19-depleted stem cell transplant. The clonotype comes from a child younger than 10 with inherited bone marrow failure, due to receive a stem cell transplant. The rearranged segments are TRBV2 and TRBJ1-5; the D segment could be TRBD1, given 5 matching bases. The CDR3 here reads CASRGPPQQPQHF. The DNA sequence follows: TGTGCCAGCAGGGGACCCCCCCAGCAGCCCCAGCATTTT.